Below are 5 T cell receptor beta chains sequenced from a single sample in a study of T cells in localized non-small cell lung cancer. TCRdb keeps only in-frame clones here, not all; method: immunoSEQ multiplex PCR. This sample has 55,000 to 80,000 clones, with approximately 85% found just once. The specimen comprised peripheral blood, sampled before any cancer treatment. These TCRs come from a female donor aged 60 or older with stage I lung adenocarcinoma.

This sequence joins TRBV5-6 and TRBJ1-1; TRBD1 might be the D (5 bases). CDR1 is SGHDT and CDR2 is YYEEEE in the germline V gene. The CDR3 extends over 16 amino acids. The V gene lost 0 bases and the J gene lost 0 bases, with 12 bases spanning the gap. CDR3 loop: CASSLELGRMNTEAFF. CDR3 coding DNA: TGTGCCAGCAGCTTGGAGCTGGGGCGGATGAACACTGAAGCTTTCTTT.

This chain links TRBV11-3 with TRBJ1-1; D is unclear. Trimming removed 6 bases at V and 3 bases at J, with 5 bases between. Germline V lookup: CDR1 SGHNT, CDR2 YENEEA. This CDR3 is built from 11 residues. In DNA, the CDR3 is TGTGCCAGCAGTCTTCACACTGAAGCTTTCTTT. Its translation is CASSLHTEAFF.

This clone was counted a single time. This chain joins TRBV19 and TRBJ1-4; the D is unclear. The V and J ends lost 7 bases and 2 bases respectively, with 8 bases between them. The CDR3 is made up of 13 amino acids. Germline V gene lookup returns CDR1 LNHDA and CDR2 SQIVND (reference sequence). The chain's CDR3 is CASNPRTNEKLFF. CDR3 in DNA: TGTGCCAGTAACCCCAGGACTAATGAAAAACTGTTTTTT.

The V and J genes are TRBV2 and TRBJ1-2; TRBD1 agrees at 7 bases. The V gene end was trimmed by 6 bases and the J gene end by 8 bases; junction bases not matched to a gene: 12. The germline CDR1 and CDR2 sequences are SNHLY and FYNNEI. This CDR3 comprises 14 residues. DNA for the CDR3: TGTGCCAGCAGAAGGGACAGCCCTATGTTGGGCTACACCTTC. Its translation is CASRRDSPMLGYTF.

The count of this clone is one. DNA of the CDR3: TGTGCCAGCAGTCCCCGACAGGGGGCATCCTATGGCTACACCTTC. This encodes CASSPRQGASYGYTF. The chain has TRBV6-6 and TRBJ1-2; 10 positions match TRBD1. Per the germline V gene, CDR1 is MNHNY and CDR2 is SVGAGI (reference sequence). V was clipped by 5 bases and J by 4 bases; unmatched bases: 7. This CDR3 has 15 residues.